This T cell receptor (beta chain) was recovered during a study of cytomegalovirus exposure and HLA in healthy donors. PCR was performed using 60 Vbeta and 13 Jbeta primers. TCRdb keeps only in-frame clones here, not all; method: immunoSEQ multiplex PCR. Altogether tens of thousands of clones are present, 81% being singletons, with the ten largest covering roughly 1.1%. V lost 2 bases and J lost 2, with 5 bases in between. Germline V gene data show CDR1 as SGHNT and CDR2 as YYREEE (reference sequence). The CDR3 has 12 residues. This clonotype was obtained from a girl aged 2-10 years in good health and CMV-seropositive. V gene TRBV5-4 combines with J gene TRBJ2-7; D call uncertain. The sequenced sample was PBMCs. The CDR3 reads CASSFHTYEQYF. In DNA form, the CDR3 reads TGTGCCAGCAGCTTCCACACCTACGAGCAGTACTTC.